One TCR beta chain is described in this entry. The germline V and J ends were trimmed by 0 bases and 1 base, with 11 bases remaining between them. This CDR3 has 16 amino acids. Germline V lookup: CDR1 SGHDT, CDR2 YYEEEE. The PCR contained 60 Vbeta and 13 Jbeta primers. TCRdb's copy holds only in-frame clones and misses some; the assay was immunoSEQ multiplex PCR. The table has roughly 180,000 clones, 84% seen once; the top ten hold around 5%. This sample was included in a study of cytomegalovirus exposure and HLA in healthy donors. Study-level background: Caucasian-associated ancestry cluster membership applied to about four fifths of approximately 420 genotyped donors.

The genes are TRBV5-6 and TRBJ1-5, with D possibly matching TRBD1 (5 bases). The source of this sequence is a girl aged 5 to 17 in good health and CMV-seropositive. Sequenced sample: PBMCs. The CDR3: CASSLGGGVSNQPQHF. The CDR3 DNA is TGTGCCAGCAGCTTGGGGGGAGGGGTGAGCAATCAGCCCCAGCATTTT.